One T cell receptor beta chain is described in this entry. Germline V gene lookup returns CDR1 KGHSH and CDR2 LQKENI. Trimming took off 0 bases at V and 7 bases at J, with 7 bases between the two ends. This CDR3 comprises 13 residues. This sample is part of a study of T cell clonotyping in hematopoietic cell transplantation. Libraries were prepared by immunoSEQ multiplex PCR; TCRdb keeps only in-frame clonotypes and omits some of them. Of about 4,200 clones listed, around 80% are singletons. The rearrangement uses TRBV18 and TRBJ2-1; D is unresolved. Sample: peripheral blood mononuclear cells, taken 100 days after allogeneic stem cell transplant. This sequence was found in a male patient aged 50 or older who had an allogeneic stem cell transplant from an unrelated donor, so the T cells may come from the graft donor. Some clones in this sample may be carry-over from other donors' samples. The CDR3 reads CASSPPARNEQFF. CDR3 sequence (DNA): TGTGCCAGCTCACCACCAGCGAGGAATGAGCAGTTCTTC.